This record concerns one T cell receptor (beta chain) sequence. Distinct nucleotide sequences in the sample also encode this CDR3. This record belongs to a study of cytotoxic CD8 clonotypes in ibrutinib-treated CLL. Sequencing used immunoSEQ multiplex PCR; TCRdb keeps in-frame clones, though not all of them. Counted here are about 140,000 clones, 70% to 80% occurring once; the ten biggest clones make up approximately 28%. This CDR3 has 11 residues. CDR1 and CDR2 from the germline V gene are MGHDK and SYGVNS. V shed 6 bases and J shed 0 bases, with 2 bases lying between them. This receptor was taken from a human donor with chronic lymphocytic leukemia. This chain uses TRBV25-1 with TRBJ1-1; D is ambiguous. The sequencing used PBMCs, collected after 12 months of ibrutinib treatment. In nucleotides, the CDR3 is TGTGCCAGCAGCCTGAACACTGAAGCTTTCTTT. Protein: CASSLNTEAFF.